These 11 T cell receptor beta chains were all obtained from the same sample, sequenced in a study of a mutant IDH1 vaccine in newly diagnosed glioma. Assay used: immunoSEQ multiplex PCR; TCRdb lists only in-frame clones, some missing. Among 57,000 or so clones listed, about 84% were seen once. Time point specified: week 11, during vaccination. Vaccination used 300 ug of mutant IDH1 20-mer peptide per dose, with topical imiquimod. Which antigens these TCRs recognize remains unknown. The sample consisted of PBMCs, taken from a glioma patient whose treatment included an IDH1 peptide vaccine. The receptors were sampled from a man aged 25 to 40 with glioma.

This clone was observed a handful of times. V and J are TRBV5-5 and TRBJ1-3; D ambiguous. Between the trimmed V and J ends, which lost 4 bases and 0 bases, there was a span of 17 bases. Germline V gene lookup returns CDR1 SGHKS and CDR2 YYEKEE (reference sequence). CDR3 length equals 17 residues. CDR3 sequence: CASSPQSKIFSGNTIYF. The CDR3 region has the DNA TGTGCCAGCAGCCCCCAAAGTAAGATTTTCTCTGGAAACACCATATATTTT.

V usage is TRBV5-4 and J usage is TRBJ1-1; no clear D. Germline V gene sequence: CDR1 SGHNT, CDR2 YYREEE (reference sequence). The CDR3 sequence is 17 residues long. V shed 1 base and J shed 3 bases, with 19 bases lying between them. The CDR3 is CASSLSPSRGDDTEAFF. DNA for the CDR3: TGTGCCAGCAGCTTGTCCCCTTCGCGGGGAGATGACACTGAAGCTTTCTTT.

The V call is TRBV21-1, the J call TRBJ1-6. TRBV21-1 is recorded as a pseudogene. The CDR3 has 15 amino acids. The CDR3 nucleotides are TGTGCCAGCAGCAATGTGGGACTGACGAATTCACCCCTCCACTTT. Its translation is CASSNVGLTNSPLHF.

The V call is TRBV30, the J call TRBJ2-1; a weak D match, TRBD1 (5 bases). Trimming shortened V by 3 bases and J by 8 bases, and 5 bases separated the two germline ends. This CDR3 spans 10 amino acids. In germline, CDR1 is GTSNPN, CDR2 SVGIG (reference sequence). CDR3 DNA: TGTGCCTGGAGGGGGCATGAGCAGTTCTTC. Its translation: CAWRGHEQFF.

This rearrangement joins TRBV5-1 to TRBJ2-5; D uncertain. The CDR3 has 17 amino acids. V lost 0 bases, J lost 3 bases, and 18 bases lay in between. Germline V CDR1 and CDR2: SGHRS, YFSETQ. The CDR3 spells CASSLAGAVDYKETQYF. CDR3 bases: TGCGCCAGCAGCTTGGCCGGCGCAGTCGATTATAAAGAGACCCAGTACTTC.

The rearrangement links TRBV5-4 to TRBJ2-5; 12 bases match TRBD1. The DNA end is a closer match to TRBJ2-7, so the J assignment may be wrong. The CDR3 spans 18 residues. Germline assignment: CDR1 SGHNT and CDR2 YYREEE (reference sequence). The CDR3 DNA reads as TGTGCCAGCAGCTACCGGATAGGGACAGGGGGCGTTTTTCGCGAGCAGTACTTC. Translating it yields CASSYRIGTGGVFREQYF.

The rearrangement uses TRBV19 and TRBJ1-2; a possible D gene is TRBD1 (5 bases). Germline CDR1 is LNHDA and CDR2 is SQIVND (reference sequence). With 5 bases removed from V and 2 bases from J, the gap between germline ends came to 21 bases. The CDR3 consists of 17 residues. The DNA of the CDR3 is TGTGCCAGTAGTTCTCAGGGTGTAACGGCTGTAAACTATGGCTACACCTTC. Encoded protein: CASSSQGVTAVNYGYTF.

The chain couples TRBV2 to TRBJ1-1; 9 positions agree with TRBD1. The CDR3 extends over 14 amino acids. Trimming removed 7 bases from V and 1 base from J; junction bases left unmatched: 4. Germline-derived CDR1 and CDR2 are SNHLY and FYNNEI. The CDR3: CASNKGQGNTEAFF. In nucleotides, the CDR3 is TGTGCCAGCAATAAGGGACAGGGGAACACTGAAGCTTTCTTT.

The gene calls are TRBV6-1 and TRBJ2-5; D not certain. The V gene's germline CDR1 is MNHNS and CDR2 SASEGT. This CDR3 has 15 amino acids. The V end lost 4 bases, the J end lost 2 bases, and 14 bases lay between the germline ends. CDR3 protein: CASSVGAQTQETQYF. CDR3 DNA: TGTGCCAGCAGTGTAGGAGCTCAGACTCAAGAGACCCAGTACTTC.

This rearrangement joins TRBV19 to TRBJ1-3; TRBD1 agrees at 9 bases. This CDR3 contains 15 residues. In germline, CDR1 is LNHDA, CDR2 SQIVND (reference sequence). J gave up 4 bases and V 7 bases, and 8 bases lay outside the gene matches. The CDR3 coding sequence is TGTGCCAGTAAACCCGGGACAGGGTTCGGAAACACCATATATTTT. Its protein is CASKPGTGFGNTIYF.

Only one count was recorded for this clone. As DNA, the CDR3 is TGTGCCAGCAGCTTAGCCGGGACAGGGGGAGAGTACACCTTC. Translated, it gives CASSLAGTGGEYTF. The rearrangement joins TRBV7-2 to TRBJ1-2; 11 bases match TRBD1. Germline V gene lookup returns CDR1 SGHTA and CDR2 FQGNSA. This CDR3 comprises 14 residues. V shed 0 bases and J 11 bases; nucleotides not matched to a gene: 5. Filled out from reference TRBV7-2 and TRBJ1-2, the complete variable domain reads GAGVSQSPSNKVTEKGKDVELRCDPISGHTALYWYRQSLGQGLEFLIYFQGNSAPDKSGLPSDRFSAERTGGSVSTLTIQRTQQEDSAVYLCASSLAGTGGEYTFGSGTRLTVV.